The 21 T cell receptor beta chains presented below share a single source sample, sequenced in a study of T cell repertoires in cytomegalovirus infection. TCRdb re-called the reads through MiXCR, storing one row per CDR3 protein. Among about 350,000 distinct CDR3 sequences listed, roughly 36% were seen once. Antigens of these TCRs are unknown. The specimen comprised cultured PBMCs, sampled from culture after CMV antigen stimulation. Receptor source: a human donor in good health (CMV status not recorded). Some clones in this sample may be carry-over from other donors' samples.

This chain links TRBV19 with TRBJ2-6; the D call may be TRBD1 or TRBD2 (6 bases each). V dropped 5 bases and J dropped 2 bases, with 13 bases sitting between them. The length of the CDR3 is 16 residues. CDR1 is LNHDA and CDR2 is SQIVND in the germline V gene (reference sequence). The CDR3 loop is CASSAGQRTGANVLTF. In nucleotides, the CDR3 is TGTGCCAGTAGTGCGGGACAAAGGACTGGGGCCAACGTCCTGACTTTC.

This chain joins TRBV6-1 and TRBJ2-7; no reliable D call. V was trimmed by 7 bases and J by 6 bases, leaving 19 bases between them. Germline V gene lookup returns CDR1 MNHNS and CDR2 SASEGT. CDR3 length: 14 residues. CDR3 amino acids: CASNRWLELSEQYF. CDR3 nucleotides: TGTGCCAGCAATCGGTGGTTAGAGCTGAGCGAGCAGTACTTC.

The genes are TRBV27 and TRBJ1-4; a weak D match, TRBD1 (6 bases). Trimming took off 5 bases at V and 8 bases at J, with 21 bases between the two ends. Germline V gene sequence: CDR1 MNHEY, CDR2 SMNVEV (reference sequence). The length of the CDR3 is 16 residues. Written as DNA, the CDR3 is TGTGCCAGCAGTGCCAAATCCAGGGGCGGTCGGGAAAAACTGTTTTTT. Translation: CASSAKSRGGREKLFF.

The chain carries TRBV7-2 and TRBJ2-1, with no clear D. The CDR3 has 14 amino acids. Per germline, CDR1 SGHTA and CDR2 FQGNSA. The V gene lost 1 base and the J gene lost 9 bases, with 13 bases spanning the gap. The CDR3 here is CASSLDPVAGEQFF. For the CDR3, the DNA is TGTGCCAGCAGCTTAGATCCGGTAGCCGGTGAGCAGTTCTTC.

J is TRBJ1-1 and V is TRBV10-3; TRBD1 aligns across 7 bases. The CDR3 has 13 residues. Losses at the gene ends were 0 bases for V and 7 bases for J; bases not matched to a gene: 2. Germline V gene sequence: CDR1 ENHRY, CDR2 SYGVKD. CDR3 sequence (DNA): TGTGCCATCAGTGAGTCCAGGGGGGATGAAGCTTTCTTT. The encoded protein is CAISESRGDEAFF.

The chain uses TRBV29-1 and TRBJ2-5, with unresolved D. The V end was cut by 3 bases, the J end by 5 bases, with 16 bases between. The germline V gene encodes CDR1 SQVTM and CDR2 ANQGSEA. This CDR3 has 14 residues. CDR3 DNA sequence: TGCAGCGTTGAGAAGGCGTCTGAAGTCGAGACCCAGTACTTC. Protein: CSVEKASEVETQYF.

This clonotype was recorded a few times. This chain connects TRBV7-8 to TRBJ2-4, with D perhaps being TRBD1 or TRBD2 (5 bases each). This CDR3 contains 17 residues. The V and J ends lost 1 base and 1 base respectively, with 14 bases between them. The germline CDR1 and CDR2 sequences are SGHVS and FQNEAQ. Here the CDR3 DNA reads TGTGCCAGCAGCTTAGAACGGGGCATGGGGGCCAAAAACATTCAGTACTTC. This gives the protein CASSLERGMGAKNIQYF. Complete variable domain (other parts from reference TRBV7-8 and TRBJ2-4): GAGVSQSPRYKVAKRGQDVALRCDPISGHVSLFWYQQALGQGPEFLTYFQNEAQLDKSGLPSDRFFAERPEGSVSTLKIQRTQQEDSAVYLCASSLERGMGAKNIQYFGAGTRLSVL.

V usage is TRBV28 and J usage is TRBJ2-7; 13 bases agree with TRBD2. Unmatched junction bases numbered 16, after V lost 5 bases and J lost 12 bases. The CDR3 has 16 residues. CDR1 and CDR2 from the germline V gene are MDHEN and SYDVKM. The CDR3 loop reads CASSPMGTSGTTAAYF. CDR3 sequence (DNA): TGTGCCAGCAGTCCCATGGGGACTAGCGGGACAACTGCTGCGTACTTC.

DNA for the CDR3: TGTGCCACCCACACAGGGCTCGATAATCAGCCCCAGCATTTT. This encodes CATHTGLDNQPQHF. The chain has TRBV10-3 and TRBJ1-5; D is possibly TRBD1 (6 bases). The germline V and J ends were trimmed by 10 bases and 4 bases, with 17 bases remaining between them. This CDR3 comprises 14 residues. The germline V gene encodes CDR1 ENHRY and CDR2 SYGVKD.

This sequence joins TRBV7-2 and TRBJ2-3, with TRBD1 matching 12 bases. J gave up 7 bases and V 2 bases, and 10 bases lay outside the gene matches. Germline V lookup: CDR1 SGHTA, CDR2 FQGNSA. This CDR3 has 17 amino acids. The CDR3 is CASSLNGGTGGGHTQYF. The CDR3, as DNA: TGTGCCAGCAGCTTAAATGGGGGGACAGGGGGCGGCCATACGCAGTATTTT.

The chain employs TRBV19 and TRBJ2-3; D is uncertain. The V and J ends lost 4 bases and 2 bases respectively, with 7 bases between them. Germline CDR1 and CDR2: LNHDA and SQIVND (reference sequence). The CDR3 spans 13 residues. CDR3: CASSNAATDTQYF. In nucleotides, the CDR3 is TGTGCCAGTAGTAATGCAGCCACAGATACGCAGTATTTT. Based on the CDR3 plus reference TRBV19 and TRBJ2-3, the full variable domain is DGGITQSPKYLFRKEGQNVTLSCEQNLNHDAMYWYRQDPGQGLRLIYYSQIVNDFQKGDIAEGYSVSREKKESFPLTVTSAQKNPTAFYLCASSNAATDTQYFGPGTRLTVL.

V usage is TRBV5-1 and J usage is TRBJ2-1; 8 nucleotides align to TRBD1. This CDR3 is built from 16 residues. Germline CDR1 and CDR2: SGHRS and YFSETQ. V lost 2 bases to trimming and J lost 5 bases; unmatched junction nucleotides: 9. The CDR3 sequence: CASSLIPDRANNEQFF. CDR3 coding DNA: TGCGCCAGCAGCTTAATACCGGACAGGGCGAACAATGAGCAGTTCTTC. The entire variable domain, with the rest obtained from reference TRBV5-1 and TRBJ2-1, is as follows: KAGVTQTPRYLIKTRGQQVTLSCSPISGHRSVSWYQQTPGQGLQFLFEYFSETQRNKGNFPGRFSGRQFSNSRSEMNVSTLELGDSALYLCASSLIPDRANNEQFFGPGTRLTVL.

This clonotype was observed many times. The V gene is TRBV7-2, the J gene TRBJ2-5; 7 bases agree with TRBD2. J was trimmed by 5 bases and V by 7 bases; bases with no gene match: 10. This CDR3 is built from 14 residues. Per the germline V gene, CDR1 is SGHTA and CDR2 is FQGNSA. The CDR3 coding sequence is TGTGCCAGCACCCCAACGGGTAGCGGGGAGACCCAGTACTTC. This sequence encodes CASTPTGSGETQYF.

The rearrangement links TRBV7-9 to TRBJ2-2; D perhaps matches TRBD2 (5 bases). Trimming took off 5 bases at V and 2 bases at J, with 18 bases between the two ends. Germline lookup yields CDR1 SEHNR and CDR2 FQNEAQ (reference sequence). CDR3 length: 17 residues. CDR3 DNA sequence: TGTGCCAGCAGCCCACGGGGAGAGCTGATTAACACCGGGGAGCTGTTTTTT. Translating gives CASSPRGELINTGELFF.

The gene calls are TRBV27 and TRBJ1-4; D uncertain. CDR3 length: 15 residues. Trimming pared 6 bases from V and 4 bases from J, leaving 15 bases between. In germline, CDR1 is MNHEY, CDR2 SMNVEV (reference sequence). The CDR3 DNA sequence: TGTGCCAGCAGACACAACAGCGTAGTTAATGAAAAACTGTTTTTT. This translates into CASRHNSVVNEKLFF.

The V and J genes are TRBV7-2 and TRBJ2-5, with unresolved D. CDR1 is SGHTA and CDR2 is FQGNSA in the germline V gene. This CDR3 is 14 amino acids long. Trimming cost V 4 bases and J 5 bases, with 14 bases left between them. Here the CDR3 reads CASSSISFGETQYF. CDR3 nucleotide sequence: TGTGCCAGCAGCTCAATTTCATTCGGGGAGACCCAGTACTTC.

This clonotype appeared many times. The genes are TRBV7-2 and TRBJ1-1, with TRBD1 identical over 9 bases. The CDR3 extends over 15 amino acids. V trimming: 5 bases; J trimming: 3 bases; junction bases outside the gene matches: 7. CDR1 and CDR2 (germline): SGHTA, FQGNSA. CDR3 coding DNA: TGTGCCAGCAGCCAATCCGGACAGGGGTACACTGAAGCTTTCTTT. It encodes CASSQSGQGYTEAFF.

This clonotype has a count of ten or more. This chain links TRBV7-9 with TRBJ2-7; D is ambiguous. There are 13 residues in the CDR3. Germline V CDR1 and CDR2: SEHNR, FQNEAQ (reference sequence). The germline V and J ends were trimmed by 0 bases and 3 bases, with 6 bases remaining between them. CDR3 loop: CASSLAPYYEQYF. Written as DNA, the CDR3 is TGTGCCAGCAGCTTAGCGCCGTACTACGAGCAGTACTTC.

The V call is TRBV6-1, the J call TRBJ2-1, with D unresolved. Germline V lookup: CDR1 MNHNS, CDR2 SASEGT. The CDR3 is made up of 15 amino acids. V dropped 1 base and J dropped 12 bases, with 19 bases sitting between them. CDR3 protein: CASSEGPLPSLGQFF. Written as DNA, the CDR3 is TGTGCCAGCAGTGAAGGACCCCTCCCCTCCCTCGGGCAGTTCTTC.

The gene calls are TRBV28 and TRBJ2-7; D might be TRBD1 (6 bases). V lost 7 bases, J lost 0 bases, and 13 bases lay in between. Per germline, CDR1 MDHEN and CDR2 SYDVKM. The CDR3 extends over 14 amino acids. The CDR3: CASIKPGASYEQYF. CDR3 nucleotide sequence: TGTGCCAGCATCAAGCCAGGGGCCTCCTACGAGCAGTACTTC.

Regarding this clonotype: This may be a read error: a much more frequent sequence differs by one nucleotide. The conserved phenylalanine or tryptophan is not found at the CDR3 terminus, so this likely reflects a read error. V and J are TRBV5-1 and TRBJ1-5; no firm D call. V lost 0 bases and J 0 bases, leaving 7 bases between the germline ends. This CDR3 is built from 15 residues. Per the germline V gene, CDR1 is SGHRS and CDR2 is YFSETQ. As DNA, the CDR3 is TGCGCCAGCAGCTTGGCGGGGAATAGCAATCAGCCCCAGCATCTT. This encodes CASSLAGNSNQPQHL.